The 28 T cell receptor beta chains reported below all come from one sample, sequenced in a study of T cell repertoires in cytomegalovirus infection. TCRdb reprocessed the reads via MiXCR and lists one record per CDR3 protein. Of more than 150,000 distinct CDR3 sequences detected, roughly 20% appear once; the ten largest clones hold around 3.1%. Input material: PBMCs. The receptors derive from a human donor in good health (CMV status not recorded). Some clones in this sample may be carry-over from other donors' samples.

V is TRBV29-1 and J is TRBJ2-1; D unresolved. The V gene's germline CDR1 is SQVTM and CDR2 ANQGSEA. The CDR3 contains 13 residues. V was clipped by 4 bases and J by 0 bases, with 7 bases between them. The CDR3 region is CSVVRSSYNEQFF. The CDR3 region has the DNA TGCAGCGTTGTGAGGAGCTCCTACAATGAGCAGTTCTTC.

Only a few counts were recorded for this clonotype. The V call is TRBV19, the J call TRBJ2-7; 7 nucleotides align to TRBD2. V lost 1 base to trimming and J lost 2 bases; unmatched junction nucleotides: 5. The CDR3 is made up of 15 amino acids. The germline CDR1 and CDR2 sequences are LNHDA and SQIVND (reference sequence). CDR3 bases: TGTGCCAGTAGTATAGCACCTAGCGGAACCTACGAGCAGTACTTC. It specifies CASSIAPSGTYEQYF.

The sample holds many counts of this clonotype. The J gene is TRBJ1-1, the V gene TRBV6-5; 9 bases fit TRBD1. CDR1 MNHEY and CDR2 SVGAGI come from the germline V gene. The V gene end was trimmed by 5 bases and the J gene end by 1 base; junction bases not matched to a gene: 5. There are 15 residues in the CDR3. The CDR3 coding sequence is TGTGCCAGCAGTGATATGGGACAGGGGAACACTGAAGCTTTCTTT. Amino acid sequence: CASSDMGQGNTEAFF.

The chain has TRBV7-3 and TRBJ1-1; the match to TRBD1 covers 7 bases. From germline, CDR1 is SGHTA and CDR2 FQGTGA. This CDR3 has 15 residues. With V trimmed by 3 bases and J by 0 bases, 4 bases remained unmatched. The CDR3 is CASSLTGNMNTEAFF. DNA for the CDR3: TGTGCCAGCAGCTTGACAGGGAACATGAACACTGAAGCTTTCTTT.

This clonotype has only one observation. Since a much larger clone is just one base distant, this may be a read error. This chain uses TRBV7-8 with TRBJ2-2; D gene ambiguous. Trimming left V 2 bases short and J 1 base short, with 8 bases between. The CDR3 length is 15 residues. Germline V gene data show CDR1 as SGHVS and CDR2 as FQNEAQ. Here the CDR3 reads CASSLIEWNTGELFF. The CDR3 nucleotides read TGTGCCAGCAGCTTAATCGAATGGAACACCGGGGAGCTGTTTTTT.

This chain uses TRBV6-5 with TRBJ2-7, with TRBD2 matching over 9 bases. Trimming cost V 6 bases and J 0 bases; bases outside gene matches: 3. The germline gives CDR1 MNHEY, CDR2 SVGAGI. The CDR3 runs 14 residues. The CDR3 bases are TGTGCCAGCAGAGGACTAGCGTCCTCCTACGAGCAGTACTTC. Its protein product is CASRGLASSYEQYF.

J is TRBJ1-5 and V is TRBV12-3 or TRBV12-4, with 8 bases fitting TRBD1. Trimming took 6 bases from V and 5 from J; bases not matched to a gene: 12. The CDR3 is made up of 16 amino acids. The CDR3 DNA reads TGTGCCAGCAGCTATAAATCAGGGGGCGGGGATCAGCCCCAGCATTTT. It translates to CASSYKSGGGDQPQHF.

The J gene is TRBJ2-2, the V gene TRBV29-1; D is uncertain. The V and J ends lost 6 bases and 8 bases respectively, with 16 bases between them. CDR3 length equals 13 residues. Germline V gene lookup returns CDR1 SQVTM and CDR2 ANQGSEA. The CDR3 here is CSVAVSALGELFF. CDR3 DNA sequence: TGCAGCGTGGCAGTCTCCGCCCTTGGGGAGCTGTTTTTT.

This chain connects TRBV28 to TRBJ1-6, with no clear D. The V gene's germline CDR1 is MDHEN and CDR2 SYDVKM. The CDR3 is 13 residues long. In DNA, the CDR3 is TGTGCAAGCCATGGGTACTATAATTCACCCCTCCACTTT. Amino acids: CASHGYYNSPLHF.

V usage is TRBV12-3 or TRBV12-4 and J usage is TRBJ1-3, with a weak D call TRBD1 (5 bases). This CDR3 is 13 amino acids long. The V and J ends lost 6 bases and 2 bases respectively, with 8 bases between them. The CDR3: CASSGGPGNTIYF. The CDR3 DNA reads TGTGCCAGCAGCGGGGGACCTGGAAACACCATATATTTT.

This clonotype was detected a few times. The chain links TRBV29-1 to TRBJ1-4; 8 nucleotides align to TRBD1. Trimming at V came to 7 bases and at J to 3 bases, leaving 4 bases not matched to a gene. CDR1 and CDR2 (germline): SQVTM, ANQGSEA. The CDR3 has 13 amino acids. The CDR3 DNA sequence: TGCAGCGGGCGACAGGGGCCTAATGAAAAACTGTTTTTT. It codes for CSGRQGPNEKLFF.

In the case of this clonotype: A single base separates this from a much larger clone, so it may be a read error. The chain carries TRBV4-1 and TRBJ2-7, with 7 bases lining up with TRBD1. Per germline, CDR1 MGHRA and CDR2 YSYEKL. The CDR3 is 16 residues long. The trim removed 0 bases at V and 4 bases at J, leaving 9 bases unmatched. The CDR3 coding sequence is TGCGCCAGCAGCCAAGATTCCAGACAGGGAGCGTACGAGCAGTACTTC. It encodes CASSQDSRQGAYEQYF.

This clonotype showed up just a few times. The CDR3: CASSVAGQIKNTEAFF. The CDR3 coding sequence is TGTGCCAGCAGTGTTGCGGGACAGATAAAGAACACTGAAGCTTTCTTT. The chain recombines TRBV6-1 with TRBJ1-1, with 7 positions matching TRBD1. This CDR3 contains 16 residues. Trimming cost V 4 bases and J 1 base; bases outside gene matches: 9. Germline V CDR1 and CDR2: MNHNS, SASEGT.

This clonotype was counted only a few times. The chain links TRBV29-1 to TRBJ2-1, with D unclear. The CDR3 is made up of 14 amino acids. Germline V gives CDR1 SQVTM, CDR2 ANQGSEA. Trimming left V 3 bases short and J 2 bases short, with 11 bases between. CDR3 in amino acids: CSVEDGFTYNEQFF. The DNA of the CDR3 is TGCAGCGTTGAGGACGGATTCACCTACAATGAGCAGTTCTTC.

This clonotype was seen ten or more times. The junction departs from the called germline gene at one end, perhaps through a read error. V gene TRBV12-3 or TRBV12-4 combines with J gene TRBJ1-1; D might be TRBD1 (6 bases). The CDR3 loop spans 13 amino acids. CDR3 in DNA: TGTGCCAGCACTTTAGGGGGTAGCACTGAAGCTTTCTTT. It yields the protein CASTLGGSTEAFF.

The CDR3 loop is CASRPIRGSNQPQHF. CDR3 coding DNA: TGTGCCAGCAGGCCGATTAGGGGTAGCAATCAGCCCCAGCATTTT. V usage is TRBV6-1 and J usage is TRBJ1-5; perhaps TRBD1 as D (5 bases). In germline, CDR1 is MNHNS, CDR2 SASEGT. The CDR3 runs to 15 residues. V was cut by 6 bases and J by 0 bases, with 12 bases left in between.

This clonotype was detected only a few times. The V gene is TRBV6-6, the J gene TRBJ1-2, with D unresolved. The CDR3 contains 13 residues. CDR1 MNHNY and CDR2 SVGAGI come from the germline V gene (reference sequence). V lost 6 bases and J lost 0, with 8 bases in between. CDR3: CASSPATNYGYTF. In nucleotides, the CDR3 is TGTGCCAGCAGCCCCGCTACTAACTATGGCTACACCTTC.

The table lists this clonotype with a few counts. This CDR3 reads CAISRLAGDVSYNEQFF. The DNA of the CDR3 is TGTGCCATCAGCCGACTAGCGGGGGACGTCTCCTACAATGAGCAGTTCTTC. The V call is TRBV10-3, the J call TRBJ2-1; 12 bases fit TRBD2. Trimming cost V 6 bases and J 0 bases; bases outside gene matches: 6. The germline V gene encodes CDR1 ENHRY and CDR2 SYGVKD. The CDR3 totals 17 residues.

This clonotype was seen a few times. The chain combines TRBV5-1 with TRBJ1-4; no reliable D call. V was shortened by 0 bases and J by 0 bases, with 6 bases between the two germline ends. The CDR3 loop spans 15 amino acids. CDR1 and CDR2 from the germline V gene are SGHRS and YFSETQ. The CDR3 DNA reads TGCGCCAGCAGCTTGGGGCGGGCAACTAATGAAAAACTGTTTTTT. Amino acids: CASSLGRATNEKLFF.

The chain has TRBV29-1 and TRBJ2-3; possible D gene TRBD1, 5 bases. The V gene lost 5 bases and the J gene lost 1 base, with 7 bases spanning the gap. The CDR3 sequence is 12 residues long. Germline V gene sequence: CDR1 SQVTM, CDR2 ANQGSEA. CDR3 bases: TGCAGCGTTTTAGGGGGCACAGATACGCAGTATTTT. Translated: CSVLGGTDTQYF.

This clonotype was counted a few times. This chain links TRBV12-3 or TRBV12-4 with TRBJ1-2; D gene unclear. The CDR3 has 15 amino acids. Trimming left V 4 bases short and J 2 bases short, with 14 bases between. This chain's CDR3 is CASSSGREGNYGYTF. The CDR3 nucleotides are TGTGCCAGCAGTTCCGGTCGGGAGGGCAACTATGGCTACACCTTC.

This chain uses TRBV7-3 with TRBJ1-5, with 7 bases matching TRBD1. In germline, CDR1 is SGHTA, CDR2 FQGTGA. Losses at the gene ends were 5 bases for V and 6 bases for J; bases not matched to a gene: 4. This CDR3 has 13 residues. Here the CDR3 reads CASSGTVAQPQHF. The CDR3 DNA reads as TGTGCCAGCAGCGGGACAGTAGCTCAGCCCCAGCATTTT.

The chain is built from TRBV11-2 and TRBJ2-2, with D possibly matching TRBD2 (6 bases). CDR3 length: 15 residues. Germline V gene sequence: CDR1 SGHAT, CDR2 FQNNGV. V was pared by 5 bases and J by 2 bases, with 12 bases between. This chain's CDR3 is CASSPMGGNTGELFF. The CDR3 coding sequence is TGTGCCAGCAGCCCCATGGGGGGTAACACCGGGGAGCTGTTTTTT.

This clonotype was seen ten or more times. The gene calls are TRBV7-2 and TRBJ2-3; D is possibly TRBD2 (6 bases). CDR3 size: 18 residues. Germline values: CDR1 SGHTA, CDR2 FQGNSA. Trimming cost V 1 base and J 4 bases, with 21 bases left between them. The CDR3 DNA is TGTGCCAGCAGCTTAGACTCCTTCGGGGGTCGGATTTCAGATACGCAGTATTTT. Translated, it gives CASSLDSFGGRISDTQYF.

The J gene is TRBJ1-5, the V gene TRBV2; D unresolved. V gave up 6 bases and J gave up 0 bases, with 9 bases separating them. The CDR3 has 14 residues. Germline CDR1 and CDR2: SNHLY and FYNNEI. As DNA, the CDR3 is TGTGCCAGCAGGGCAAGATATAGCAATCAGCCCCAGCATTTT. It specifies CASRARYSNQPQHF.

As concerns this clonotype: This may come from a read error, since a much larger clone is one base off. A read error is likely, as this CDR3 ends without the conserved phenylalanine or tryptophan. J is TRBJ1-2 and V is TRBV7-2, with TRBD1 matching 7 bases. The ends lost 1 base at V and 4 bases at J; junction bases unmatched: 3. The CDR3 runs to 14 residues. Germline V gene data show CDR1 as SGHTA and CDR2 as FQGNSA. The CDR3 DNA sequence: TGTGCCAGCAGCTTAGGCGGGACAGTCTATGGCTACACCTCC. It specifies CASSLGGTVYGYTS.

This clonotype was counted at least ten times. The chain joins TRBV2 to TRBJ2-1; a weak D match, TRBD2 (6 bases). Germline CDR1 SNHLY, CDR2 FYNNEI. The CDR3 is made up of 14 amino acids. The ends were cut back, 6 bases at V and 5 bases at J, with 14 bases in the middle. The chain's CDR3 is CASRAAGRDNEQFF. The CDR3, as DNA: TGTGCCAGCAGGGCAGCGGGTCGGGACAATGAGCAGTTCTTC.

The chain joins TRBV5-5 to TRBJ1-5; D might be TRBD1 (5 bases). The ends were cut back, 2 bases at V and 8 bases at J, with 17 bases in the middle. The germline V gene has CDR1 SGHKS and CDR2 YYEKEE (reference sequence). There are 15 residues in the CDR3. CDR3 nucleotides: TGTGCCAGCAGCTTAGAGCGTCCGGGGGAAAAGCCCCAGCATTTT. Protein sequence: CASSLERPGEKPQHF.